These 13 T cell receptor beta chains originate from one sample sequenced in a study of PD-L1 blockade in urothelial cancer (TCRdb year 2017). What this sample's time point label stands for: peripheral blood 6 weeks after treatment start. Libraries were made using the immunoSEQ multiplex PCR assay. This is the immuneACCESS table as TCRdb keeps it, with only in-frame sequences that have V and J called. A part of the clones is gone; compared with another copy, unresolved V genes explain less than half, and the rest is unexplained. Within this sample are around 47,000 clones, with roughly 82% of them counted one time only. The ten largest clones take up approximately 13% of the sample. Sequenced material: PBMCs, taken around atezolizumab (anti-PD-L1) treatment. All receptors come from a man aged 55 to 69 with urothelial cancer.

The DNA of the CDR3 is TGTGCCATCAGTGGACTAGAGGATGAGCAGTTCTTC. Amino acid sequence: CAISGLEDEQFF. This sequence joins TRBV10-3 and TRBJ2-1, with D possibly matching TRBD2 (6 bases). The CDR3 runs 12 residues. CDR1 and CDR2 from the germline V gene are ENHRY and SYGVKD. Trimming removed 4 bases at V and 8 bases at J, with 9 bases between.

The V and J genes are TRBV4-1 and TRBJ1-5; no clear D. Germline loops: CDR1 MGHRA, CDR2 YSYEKL. The CDR3 covers 15 residues. Trimming pared 3 bases from V and 2 bases from J, leaving 11 bases between. CDR3 in DNA: TGCGCCAGCAGCCAGGGGAGGTTCGGCAATCAGCCCCAGCATTTT. Its protein is CASSQGRFGNQPQHF.

This clone was counted many times. This chain connects TRBV25-1 to TRBJ2-7; TRBD1 is a possible D gene (6 bases). The CDR3 contains 15 residues. Germline CDR1 MGHDK, CDR2 SYGVNS. Between the trimmed V and J ends, which lost 1 base and 1 base, there was a span of 11 bases. The CDR3 is CASSEWQGPSYEQYF. CDR3 in DNA: TGTGCCAGCAGTGAATGGCAGGGGCCATCCTACGAGCAGTACTTC.

This clone has only one observation. The CDR3 sequence: CASSYWTGGNEQYF. CDR3 DNA: TGTGCCAGCAGTTACTGGACAGGGGGCAACGAGCAGTACTTC. V gene TRBV6-5 combines with J gene TRBJ2-7; 11 positions agree with TRBD1. J gave up 5 bases and V 1 base, and 1 base lay outside the gene matches. Germline V gene lookup returns CDR1 MNHEY and CDR2 SVGAGI. The CDR3 totals 14 residues.

This clone was observed a handful of times. The CDR3 region is CASSETGVRNEQYF. The CDR3 DNA sequence: TGTGCCAGCAGTGAAACAGGGGTTAGGAACGAGCAGTACTTC. The rearrangement joins TRBV25-1 to TRBJ2-7; 7 bases line up with TRBD1. The CDR3 has 14 amino acids. Germline V gives CDR1 MGHDK, CDR2 SYGVNS. J was trimmed by 5 bases and V by 2 bases; bases with no gene match: 6.

The CDR3 protein is CASTRSLADSYEQYF. The CDR3 DNA is TGTGCCAGCACTAGGTCGCTAGCGGACTCCTACGAGCAGTACTTC. The V and J genes are TRBV6-1 and TRBJ2-7; 7 bases agree with TRBD2. Germline V lookup: CDR1 MNHNS, CDR2 SASEGT. The CDR3 length is 15 residues. The V segment lost 7 bases and the J segment 0 bases; nucleotides outside the gene matches: 9.

This clone was seen just once. The chain employs TRBV19 and TRBJ1-6; 9 bases are shared with TRBD1. Germline CDR1 is LNHDA and CDR2 is SQIVND (reference sequence). The CDR3 runs 17 residues. V lost 3 bases to trimming and J lost 3 bases; unmatched junction nucleotides: 6. In DNA form, the CDR3 reads TGTGCCAGTAGTATCCCCGCGACAGGGGGCTATAATTCACCCCTCCACTTT. This encodes CASSIPATGGYNSPLHF.

The V and J genes are TRBV30 and TRBJ1-5; 10 nucleotides agree with TRBD1. Germline-derived CDR1 and CDR2 are GTSNPN and SVGIG (reference sequence). V lost 3 bases, J lost 1 base, and 3 bases stayed unmatched. The CDR3 is made up of 15 amino acids. This chain's CDR3 is CAWSPGQGSNQPQHF. The CDR3 DNA follows: TGTGCCTGGAGCCCGGGACAGGGGAGCAATCAGCCCCAGCATTTT.

This clone has more than one count but fewer than ten. The chain links TRBV10-3 to TRBJ1-2; 11 bases match TRBD1. The CDR3 contains 14 residues. Germline V lookup: CDR1 ENHRY, CDR2 SYGVKD. Trimming cost V 9 bases and J 9 bases; bases outside gene matches: 12. The CDR3 coding sequence is TGTGCCATTAGAACCGGACAGGGGGCTTCGCGCTACACCTTC. This translates into CAIRTGQGASRYTF.

Points on this clone: Other DNA sequences from this sample encode an identical CDR3 as well. The chain is built from TRBV6-5 and TRBJ2-7; 11 nucleotides match TRBD1. Unmatched junction bases numbered 2, after V lost 2 bases and J lost 2 bases. Germline values: CDR1 MNHEY, CDR2 SVGAGI. This CDR3 region has 15 residues. In nucleotides, the CDR3 is TGTGCCAGCAGTTACCAGGGACAGGGGGCCTACGAGCAGTACTTC. Translation gives CASSYQGQGAYEQYF.

The V gene is TRBV6-1, the J gene TRBJ1-5; TRBD1 is a possible D gene (5 bases). CDR1 is MNHNS and CDR2 is SASEGT in the germline V gene. V lost 5 bases, J lost 2 bases, and 10 bases lay in between. The CDR3 totals 14 residues. CDR3 DNA sequence: TGTGCCAGCAGTCCCTCGGGGGGCAATCAGCCCCAGCATTTT. Its translation: CASSPSGGNQPQHF.

The chain employs TRBV6-1 and TRBJ1-2, with D hard to call. With 1 base removed from V and 0 bases from J, the gap between germline ends came to 9 bases. CDR3 size: 15 residues. Germline lookup yields CDR1 MNHNS and CDR2 SASEGT. CDR3 sequence (DNA): TGTGCCAGCAGTGAAGTAAGAGCTACTAACTATGGCTACACCTTC. Amino acids: CASSEVRATNYGYTF.

The chain employs TRBV14 and TRBJ2-3; D may be TRBD2 (6 bases). Germline V gene data show CDR1 as SGHDN and CDR2 as FVKESK. Trimming stripped 1 base from V and 6 bases from J, with 8 bases between. The CDR3 is made up of 13 amino acids. The DNA for the CDR3 is TGTGCCAGCAGCCAAGCGGGGGTTGATACGCAGTATTTT. Its protein product is CASSQAGVDTQYF.